A selection of T cell receptor beta chains follows, all from one sample in a study of CXCR3-negative and CXCR3-positive naive CD8 T cells. TCRdb processed the 5' RACE reads again and assigns one entry to each CDR3 protein, with no DNA. This table lists nearly 110,000 distinct CDR3 sequences. Input material: naive CXCR3+ CD8+ T cells from blood. The receptors here all came from a human donor in good health. Some clones in this sample may be carry-over from other donors' samples. CDR3s include the opening cysteine and the closing phenylalanine or tryptophan.

J gene,V gene,CDR3 protein
TRBJ2-1,TRBV25-1,CASSEPGRAMNEQFF
TRBJ2-5,TRBV29-1,CSVEVGGHRGSGETQYF
TRBJ2-7,TRBV29-1,CSVAGTGYEQYF
TRBJ2-7,TRBV4-1,CASSQIPQGSYEQYF
TRBJ2-7,TRBV29-1,CSVLARRHEQYF
TRBJ1-1,TRBV20-1,CSARDTGGGTEAFF
TRBJ2-7,TRBV7-6,CASSSSTGTYEQYF
TRBJ2-3,TRBV6-4,CASSDGGGTDTQYF
TRBJ1-1,TRBV9,CASSVGRGTEAFF
TRBJ2-2,TRBV20-1,CSAREGTWDTGELFF
TRBJ2-7,TRBV5-5,CASSLRTSGSYEQYF
TRBJ2-1,TRBV20-1,CSATHPDRYSYNEQFF
TRBJ2-1,TRBV6-2/TRBV6-3,CASEGTEDEQFF
TRBJ1-2,TRBV20-1,CSGQEAVDGYTF
TRBJ2-3,TRBV29-1,CSVEDGVGDTQYF
TRBJ1-1,TRBV10-2,CASSLNRAAEAFF
TRBJ2-7,TRBV5-1,CASSLEGGLGDEQYF
TRBJ2-7,TRBV30,CAWSVGGAYEQYF
TRBJ1-1,TRBV5-1,CASSLDRMNTEAFF
TRBJ1-1,TRBV25-1,CASTGENTEAFF
TRBJ1-1,TRBV13,CASSQRTVNTEAFF
TRBJ2-2,TRBV29-1,CSASRSGGRNTGELFF
TRBJ1-1,TRBV12-3/TRBV12-4,CASSHRDGVTEAFF
TRBJ1-1,TRBV5-1,CASSYLPNTEAFF
TRBJ1-3,TRBV12-3/TRBV12-4,CASSDWTGGNTIYF